This T cell receptor beta chain was sequenced in a study of beta chain features in type 1 diabetes. Regarding the study as a whole: People with Type 1 diabetes carried modestly yet significantly shorter TCRB CDR3s in all four CD4+ subsets.

In this sample, this clone turned up a few times. The antigen remains undetermined. The same CDR3 arises from other DNA sequences in this sample as well. Deletions cut 0 bases from V and 2 bases from J, with 6 bases between. The germline V gene encodes CDR1 SGHNT and CDR2 YYREEE (reference sequence). This CDR3 has 14 residues. As every portion of the isolated RNA was reverse transcribed, the sequencing read expressed TCRB transcripts. Assay used: immunoSEQ multiplex PCR; TCRdb lists only in-frame clones, some missing. The sample carries about 640,000 clones, roughly 12% recorded once. The specimen sequenced was naive CD4+ T cells from blood. The receptor's source is a man between 25 and 39 years old with type 1 diabetes. The rearrangement joins TRBV5-4 to TRBJ1-5; perhaps TRBD1 as D (6 bases). CDR3: CASSLAGGNQPQHF. The CDR3 DNA sequence: TGTGCCAGCAGCTTGGCAGGGGGCAATCAGCCCCAGCATTTT.